This TCR beta chain was observed in a study of blood T cells in healthy people across ages. The second PCR ran about 6 to 12 cycles with a sample-barcoded 5' primer and J-beta primers. TCRdb redid the calling of the 5' RACE reads with MiXCR, one entry per CDR3 protein. Altogether about 1.4 million distinct CDR3 sequences are present, approximately 63% being singletons, with the ten largest covering under 8.5%. Germline CDR1 and CDR2: MNHEY and SMNVEV (reference sequence). CDR3 size: 18 residues. The sequence was obtained from a man aged 18-30 years in good health. This chain uses TRBV27 with TRBJ2-5; 14 nucleotides line up with TRBD2. The last part of the DNA fits TRBJ2-7 better; the J call may be wrong. Sequenced input: blood. The CDR3 loop is CASSQPGTSGRGGYEQYF. In DNA form, the CDR3 reads TGTGCCAGCAGCCAACCCGGGACTAGCGGGAGAGGGGGTTACGAGCAGTACTTC.